This T cell receptor beta chain was obtained from a study of CD8+ T cells in alopecia areata. Whole-study findings and limits: Patients showed less clear TCR sequence sharing than mice, possibly partly because of HLA diversity.

A note on this clone: The target antigen is unknown.

TCR sequencing used cDNA made by reverse transcription of extracted RNA. TCRdb's table, derived via immunoSEQ multiplex PCR, lists solely in-frame clones and lacks some. This table holds 95,000 to 100,000 clones, almost 60% found once. The treatment here: oral pan-JAK inhibitor, 5-10 mg twice daily. T lymphocytes (CD4+ and CD8+) were sorted from PBMCs. There are 13 residues in the CDR3. Trimming cost V 8 bases and J 2 bases, with 11 bases left between them. Germline V CDR1 and CDR2: SNHLY, FYNNEI. This TCR was recovered from a human donor with alopecia areata. The chain uses TRBV2 and TRBJ2-3; D not certain. The specimen was CD8+ T cells sorted from blood, collected at approximately week 55, from a patient treated with tofacitinib. CDR3 DNA: TGTGCCAGCGGTTCCGGCCACACAGATACGCAGTATTTT. Its protein is CASGSGHTDTQYF.